The entry below describes one TCR beta chain. Germline V gene sequence: CDR1 SGHTA, CDR2 FQGNSA. The CDR3 has 13 residues. The V gene lost 5 bases and the J gene lost 4 bases, with 9 bases spanning the gap. The data belong to a study of blood T cell repertoires in COVID-19. Study background: Italy, Spain and the United States were the sources of the convalescent and acute COVID-19 samples. PBMCs, B-cell-depleted T cells, or T cells provided the cDNA or gDNA that made up the material.

In the authors' workflow: Estimation of nucleated cell counts was performed using reference gene primer amplification. Using immunoSEQ multiplex PCR, the repertoire was profiled, and TCRdb retains in-frame clones only, with some absent. V and J calls and clone size are those listed in that table; D and trimming were worked out from the DNA. Of some 400,000 clones in the sample, 90% were seen once. This chain uses TRBV7-2 with TRBJ1-5; possibly TRBD1 for D (6 bases). The TCR was taken from a man aged 18 to 30 with active or convalescent COVID-19. Sequenced input: peripheral blood. The CDR3 is CASSEQGNQPQHF. The CDR3 nucleotides read TGTGCCAGCAGCGAACAGGGTAATCAGCCCCAGCATTTT.